A selection of T cell receptor beta chains follows, all from one sample in a study of T cell responses to AZD1222 COVID-19 vaccine. Repertoires were generated with immunoSEQ multiplex PCR, while TCRdb's copy carries only in-frame clones and drops some. The repertoire includes over 110,000 clones, roughly 92% of them detected once, and about a tenth sits in the top ten. The sequenced sample was peripheral blood, obtained 28 days after the second AZD1222 dose. The source of these receptors is an adult who received the AZD1222 COVID-19 vaccine. CDR3s include the opening cysteine and the closing phenylalanine or tryptophan. A D gene is named only where the DNA matches it firmly. Part of the rows lack a size; the others show once, few, many or a class for expanded clones.

TRBV5-1	NA	TRBJ2-3	NA	CASSQSGAGVDTQYF	TGCGCCAGCAGCCAGTCGGGGGCAGGGGTAGATACGCAGTATTTT
TRBV27	NA	TRBJ2-3	TRBD2	CASSYPSGRTDTQYF	TGTGCCAGCAGCTACCCTAGCGGGAGAACAGATACGCAGTATTTT
TRBV2	NA	TRBJ1-1	NA	CASSEGVHADTEAFF	TGTGCCAGCAGTGAAGGGGTGCACGCGGACACTGAAGCTTTCTTT
TRBV6-5	NA	TRBJ2-3	NA	CASSRDVDTQYF	TGTGCCTCGTCCCGGGACGTAGATACGCAGTATTTT
TRBV6-2/TRBV6-3	NA	TRBJ1-5	NA	CASSIGQRSQPQHF	TGTGCCAGCAGCATTGGGCAGAGGAGTCAGCCCCAGCATTTT
TRBV19	NA	TRBJ1-2	TRBD1	CASSLDRVDYGYTF	TGTGCCAGTAGCCTGGACAGGGTGGACTATGGCTACACCTTC
TRBV24-1	NA	TRBJ1-2	NA	CATRPSGQGLGYTF	TGTGCCACCAGACCATCGGGCCAGGGGTTGGGCTACACCTTC
TRBV13	once	TRBJ1-1	TRBD1	CASSYPTDRGRNTEAFF	TGTGCCAGCAGCTACCCCACGGACAGGGGAAGGAACACTGAAGCTTTCTTT
TRBV5-4	NA	TRBJ1-2	NA	CASSLDHGDGYTF	TGTGCCAGCAGCTTGGATCACGGAGATGGCTACACCTTC
TRBV5-1	NA	TRBJ2-7	NA	CASSHSRTSSSHEQYF	TGCGCCAGCAGCCACTCACGGACTTCGTCGTCCCACGAGCAGTACTTC
TRBV6-1	NA	TRBJ2-1	NA	CASSDRTGYLSYNEQFF	TGTGCCAGCAGTGATCGGACCGGGTACCTCTCCTACAATGAGCAGTTCTTC
TRBV5-6	NA	TRBJ1-6	NA	CASRQLDSQNSPLHF	TGTGCCAGCAGGCAACTAGACAGTCAGAATTCACCCCTCCACTTT
TRBV7-9	NA	TRBJ1-6	NA	CASSFGGGPNSPLHF	TGTGCCAGCAGCTTCGGGGGGGGCCCTAATTCACCCCTCCACTTT
TRBV19	NA	TRBJ1-6	NA	CASSIVGLPDNSPLHF	TGTGCCAGTAGTATAGTGGGGTTGCCGGATAATTCACCCCTCCACTTT
TRBV14	NA	TRBJ1-1	TRBD1	CASSQAGGTEAFF	TGTGCCAGCAGCCAAGCAGGGGGCACTGAAGCTTTCTTT
TRBV27	NA	TRBJ2-7	NA	CASSPQGYEQYF	TGTGCCAGCAGCCCACAGGGCTACGAGCAGTACTTC
TRBV5-1	NA	TRBJ2-5	NA	CASSLAPGSGKTQYF	TGCGCCAGCAGCTTGGCTCCGGGGAGTGGGAAGACCCAGTACTTC
TRBV19	NA	TRBJ1-1	NA	CASRFTWGTEAFF	TGTGCCAGTAGATTCACCTGGGGCACTGAAGCTTTCTTT
TRBV11-1	NA	TRBJ1-1	NA	CASSLSRGGGLAEAFF	TGTGCCAGCAGCTTAAGCCGCGGGGGGGGATTGGCTGAAGCTTTCTTT
TRBV11-2	few	TRBJ1-6	NA	CASSLRGGNSPLHF	TGTGCCAGCAGCCTTAGAGGCGGCAATTCACCCCTCCACTTT
TRBV11-2	NA	TRBJ2-1	NA	CASSSLVTLLGNEQFF	TGTGCCAGCAGCTCCTTAGTGACCCTACTGGGCAATGAGCAGTTCTTC
TRBV5-1	once	TRBJ2-1	NA	CASSRWPGEGNEQFF	TGCGCCAGCAGTCGGTGGCCAGGGGAAGGGAATGAGCAGTTCTTC
TRBV19	NA	TRBJ1-2	TRBD1	CASSTGTAYGYTF	TGTGCCAGTAGTACCGGGACAGCCTATGGCTACACCTTC
TRBV19	NA	TRBJ2-1	TRBD2	CASSMLLGTSGSHEQFF	TGTGCCAGTAGTATGTTATTGGGGACTAGCGGGAGCCACGAGCAGTTCTTC
TRBV6-1	NA	TRBJ1-2	TRBD1	CASSDWTGEGYTF	TGTGCCAGCAGTGATTGGACAGGGGAAGGCTACACCTTC
TRBV27	NA	TRBJ2-7	NA	CASVALPGGAAYEQYF	TGTGCCAGCGTAGCCCTACCCGGGGGAGCGGCCTACGAGCAGTACTTC
TRBV3-1/TRBV3-2	NA	TRBJ1-5	NA	CASSQEGWGQPQHF	TGTGCCAGCAGCCAAGAAGGGTGGGGTCAGCCCCAGCATTTT
TRBV2	NA	TRBJ1-3	NA	CASSGGTRPGNTIYF	TGTGCCAGCAGCGGAGGAACTCGGCCCGGAAACACCATATATTTT
TRBV28	NA	TRBJ2-5	TRBD1	CASSLRTWWTGETQYF	TGTGCCAGCAGTTTAAGAACTTGGTGGACAGGGGAGACCCAGTACTTC
TRBV28	few	TRBJ2-2	NA	CASSSPGRFSGELFF	TGTGCCAGCAGCTCCCCGGGAAGATTCTCCGGGGAGCTGTTTTTT
TRBV6-5	NA	TRBJ2-2	TRBD2	CASSYWGGRPGELFF	TGTGCCAGCAGTTACTGGGGGGGTCGTCCCGGGGAGCTGTTTTTT
TRBV28	NA	TRBJ1-4	NA	CASIPAPFNEKLFF	TGTGCCAGCATACCTGCGCCCTTTAATGAAAAACTGTTTTTT
TRBV19	NA	TRBJ2-1	NA	CASTGYNEQFF	TGTGCCAGTACGGGGTACAATGAGCAGTTCTTC
TRBV28	NA	TRBJ1-2	NA	CASSSGTASGYTF	TGTGCCAGCAGTTCCGGGACCGCCTCGGGCTACACCTTC
TRBV19	NA	TRBJ1-2	TRBD1	CASTSGTGGTGYTF	TGTGCCAGTACCTCCGGGACAGGGGGCACTGGCTACACCTTC
TRBV19	once	TRBJ2-7	TRBD1	CASSTRDRFLEQYF	TGTGCCAGTAGTACAAGGGACAGGTTTTTGGAGCAGTACTTC
TRBV7-9	once	TRBJ2-7	TRBD1	CASSLPGQSTLEQYF	TGTGCCAGCAGCTTACCGGGACAGTCGACCCTCGAGCAGTACTTC
TRBV4-1	NA	TRBJ1-1	TRBD1	CASSQGTGMNTEAFF	TGCGCCAGCAGCCAAGGGACAGGAATGAACACTGAAGCTTTCTTT
TRBV9	NA	TRBJ2-1	TRBD2	CASSASGSRTHEQFF	TGTGCCAGCAGCGCTAGCGGGAGTAGGACGCATGAGCAGTTCTTC
TRBV6-6	NA	TRBJ1-2	NA	CASSFRVLYGYTF	TGTGCCAGCAGTTTCCGGGTTCTTTATGGCTACACCTTC
TRBV9	NA	TRBJ1-2	NA	CASSVGGQLAGYTF	TGTGCCAGCAGCGTAGGAGGACAGCTTGCGGGCTACACCTTC
TRBV5-6	NA	TRBJ1-1	TRBD1	CASSFGQAYTEAFF	TGTGCCAGCAGCTTCGGACAGGCCTACACTGAAGCTTTCTTT
TRBV29-1	NA	TRBJ1-1	TRBD1	CSVGGQWNTEAFF	TGCAGCGTTGGGGGACAGTGGAACACTGAAGCTTTCTTT
TRBV6-2/TRBV6-3	NA	TRBJ2-2	TRBD2	CASSFQRGNTGELFF	TGTGCCAGCAGTTTTCAGCGGGGGAACACCGGGGAGCTGTTTTTT
TRBV7-2	NA	TRBJ1-1	NA	CASSLSPGAANTEAFF	TGTGCCAGCAGCCTCTCCCCAGGGGCGGCGAACACTGAAGCTTTCTTT
TRBV2	NA	TRBJ1-1	NA	CASSKDRLMNTEAFF	TGTGCCAGCAGTAAGGACAGATTAATGAACACTGAAGCTTTCTTT
TRBV6-4	NA	TRBJ2-1	NA	CARRAILPNEQFF	TGTGCCAGGAGAGCCATCCTCCCAAATGAGCAGTTCTTC
TRBV4-1	NA	TRBJ2-2	NA	CASSQDGLGAGELFF	TGCGCCAGCAGCCAAGACGGGTTGGGCGCCGGGGAGCTGTTTTTT
TRBV19	NA	TRBJ1-2	TRBD1	CASNRDRDGYGYTF	TGTGCCAGTAACCGGGACAGGGATGGCTATGGCTACACCTTC